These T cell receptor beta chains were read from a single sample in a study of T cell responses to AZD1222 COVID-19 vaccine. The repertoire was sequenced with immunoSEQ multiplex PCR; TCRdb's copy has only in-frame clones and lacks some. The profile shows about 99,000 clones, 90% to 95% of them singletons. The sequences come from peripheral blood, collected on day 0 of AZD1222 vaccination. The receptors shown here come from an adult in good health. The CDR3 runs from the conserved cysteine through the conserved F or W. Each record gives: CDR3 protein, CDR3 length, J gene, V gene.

CDR3 protein: CASSKAGQETQYF; CDR3 length: 13; J gene: TRBJ2-5; V gene: TRBV19
CDR3 protein: CASSGPGGETQYF; CDR3 length: 13; J gene: TRBJ2-5; V gene: TRBV5-1
CDR3 protein: CASSLPQELGQPQHF; CDR3 length: 15; J gene: TRBJ1-5; V gene: TRBV28
CDR3 protein: CASSPAQAAGDRRTQYF; CDR3 length: 17; J gene: TRBJ2-5; V gene: TRBV7-2
CDR3 protein: CASSYSGRSSGNTIYF; CDR3 length: 16; J gene: TRBJ1-3; V gene: TRBV6-5
CDR3 protein: CASSITADSPLHF; CDR3 length: 13; J gene: TRBJ1-6; V gene: TRBV19
CDR3 protein: CATSRETGAVGETQYF; CDR3 length: 16; J gene: TRBJ2-5; V gene: TRBV15
CDR3 protein: CASSYRNADTQYF; CDR3 length: 13; J gene: TRBJ2-3; V gene: TRBV6-6
CDR3 protein: CASTSPTGRNNEQFF; CDR3 length: 15; J gene: TRBJ2-1; V gene: TRBV27
CDR3 protein: CASSDQGGNTEAFF; CDR3 length: 14; J gene: TRBJ1-1; V gene: TRBV5-1